This TCR beta chain came from a study of T cell responses to AZD1222 COVID-19 vaccine. Using immunoSEQ multiplex PCR, the repertoire was profiled, and TCRdb retains in-frame clones only, with some absent. The sample lists about 130,000 clones; 80% to 95% were seen once. A single count supports this clone. CDR1 and CDR2 (germline): KGHSH, LQKENI. CDR3 length: 15 residues. Trimming stripped 0 bases from V and 5 bases from J, with 11 bases between. V and J are TRBV18 and TRBJ2-1; no definite D call. The source was peripheral blood, collected on day 0 of MenACWY control vaccination. This clonotype was obtained from an adult in good health. The CDR3 nucleotides read TGTGCCAGCTCACCACCGCTTGCGTTAAACAATGAGCAGTTCTTC. Its protein is CASSPPLALNNEQFF.